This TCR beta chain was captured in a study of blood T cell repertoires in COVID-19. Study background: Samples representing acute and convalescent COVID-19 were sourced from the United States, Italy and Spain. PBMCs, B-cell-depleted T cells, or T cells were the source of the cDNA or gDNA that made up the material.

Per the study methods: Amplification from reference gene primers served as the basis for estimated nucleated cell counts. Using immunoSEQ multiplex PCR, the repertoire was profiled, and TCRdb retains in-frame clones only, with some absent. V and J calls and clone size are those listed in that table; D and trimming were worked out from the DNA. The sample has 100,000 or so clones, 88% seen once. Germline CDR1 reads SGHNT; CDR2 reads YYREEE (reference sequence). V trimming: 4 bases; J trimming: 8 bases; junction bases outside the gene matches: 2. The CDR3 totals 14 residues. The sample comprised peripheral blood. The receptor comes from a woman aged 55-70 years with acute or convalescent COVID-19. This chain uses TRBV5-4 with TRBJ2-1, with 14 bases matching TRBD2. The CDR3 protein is CASSEGLAGDEQFF. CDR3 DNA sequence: TGTGCCAGCAGCGAGGGACTAGCGGGAGATGAGCAGTTCTTC.